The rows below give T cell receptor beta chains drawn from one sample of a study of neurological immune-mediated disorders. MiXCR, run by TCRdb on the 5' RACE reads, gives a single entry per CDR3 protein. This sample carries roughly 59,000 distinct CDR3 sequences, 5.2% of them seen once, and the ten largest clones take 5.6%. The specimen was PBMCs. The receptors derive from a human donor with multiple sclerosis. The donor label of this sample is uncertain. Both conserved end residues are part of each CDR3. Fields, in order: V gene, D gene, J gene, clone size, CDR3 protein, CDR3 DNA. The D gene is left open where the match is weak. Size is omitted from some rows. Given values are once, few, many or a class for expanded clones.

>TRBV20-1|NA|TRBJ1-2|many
CSARVQGGGYTF
TGCAGTGCTAGAGTTCAGGGCGGTGGCTACACCTTC
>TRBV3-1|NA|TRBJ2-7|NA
CASSPTTSSEQYF
TGTGCCAGCAGCCCGACCACTAGTTCCGAGCAGTACTTC
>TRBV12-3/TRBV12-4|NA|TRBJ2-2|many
CASSPFGANTGELFF
TGTGCCAGCAGTCCCTTCGGGGCGAACACCGGGGAGCTGTTTTTT
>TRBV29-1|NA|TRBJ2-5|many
CSVGGGTAVLGETQYF
TGCAGCGTTGGGGGGGGCACAGCAGTCTTGGGAGAGACCCAGTACTTC
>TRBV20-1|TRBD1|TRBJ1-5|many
CSAAPQTGSRNQPQHF
TGCAGTGCTGCCCCCCAGACAGGGTCCCGCAATCAGCCCCAGCATTTT
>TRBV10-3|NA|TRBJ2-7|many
CAISESKQLRF
TGTGCCATCAGTGAGTCGAAACAGCTCCGCTTC
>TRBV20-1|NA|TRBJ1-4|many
CSASDPRVATNEKLFF
TGCAGTGCTAGTGACCCGAGAGTTGCAACTAATGAAAAACTGTTTTTT
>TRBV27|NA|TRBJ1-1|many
CASSPTVEVEAFF
TGTGCCAGCAGTCCGACAGTGGAGGTTGAAGCTTTCTTT
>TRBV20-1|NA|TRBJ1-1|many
CSARMDRNTEAFF
TGCAGTGCTCGCATGGACAGGAACACTGAAGCTTTCTTT
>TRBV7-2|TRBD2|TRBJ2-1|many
CASSFLAGGNNEQFF
TGTGCCAGCAGTTTCCTAGCGGGGGGAAACAATGAGCAGTTCTTC
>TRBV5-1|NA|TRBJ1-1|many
CASSLDPRDNTEAFF
TGCGCCAGCAGCTTGGATCCCAGGGACAACACTGAAGCTTTCTTT
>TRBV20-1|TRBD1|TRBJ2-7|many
CSARQGSHEQYF
TGCAGTGCCAGACAGGGATCCCACGAGCAGTACTTC
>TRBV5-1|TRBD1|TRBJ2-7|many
CASSSTGSGSYEQYF
TGCGCCAGCAGCTCGACAGGGTCTGGCTCCTACGAGCAGTACTTC
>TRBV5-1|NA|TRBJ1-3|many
CASSLEGSPGNTIYF
TGCGCCAGCAGCTTGGAAGGGTCCCCTGGAAACACCATATATTTT
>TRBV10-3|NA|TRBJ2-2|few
CAIRRGSGMLSTGELFF
TGTGCCATCAGGCGTGGGTCGGGGATGCTGTCCACCGGGGAGCTGTTTTTT
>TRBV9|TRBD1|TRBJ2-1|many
CASSVESGGFNEQFF
TGTGCCAGCAGCGTAGAGTCAGGGGGTTTCAATGAGCAGTTCTTC
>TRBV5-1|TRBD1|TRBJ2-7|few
CASSSGTGVNEQYF
TGCGCCAGCAGCTCCGGGACAGGGGTCAACGAGCAGTACTTC
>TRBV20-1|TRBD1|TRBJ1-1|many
CSARPGGDTEAFF
TGCAGTGCTAGACCAGGGGGCGACACTGAAGCTTTCTTT
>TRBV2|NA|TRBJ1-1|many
CASSPKTSNTEAFF
TGTGCCAGCAGTCCAAAAACTTCGAACACTGAAGCTTTCTTT
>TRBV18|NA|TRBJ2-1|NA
CASSPGEYNEQFF
TGTGCCAGCTCCCCAGGGGAGTACAATGAGCAGTTCTTC
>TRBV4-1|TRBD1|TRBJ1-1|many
CASSQGAGGLTEAFF
TGCGCCAGCAGCCAAGGCGCAGGGGGGTTGACTGAAGCTTTCTTT
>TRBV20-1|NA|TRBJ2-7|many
CSARDPLPDRLYEQYF
TGCAGTGCTAGAGACCCGCTGCCTGACAGGCTCTACGAGCAGTACTTC
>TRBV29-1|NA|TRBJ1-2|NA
CSVEDPQENYGYTF
TGCAGCGTTGAAGACCCACAGGAGAACTATGGCTACACCTTC
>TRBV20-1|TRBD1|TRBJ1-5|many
CSAGGTGSLGDQPQHF
TGCAGTGCTGGTGGGACAGGCTCGTTAGGAGATCAGCCCCAGCATTTT
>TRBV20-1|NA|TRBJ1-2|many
CSARDSYGYTF
TGCAGTGCTAGGGACAGCTATGGCTACACCTTC
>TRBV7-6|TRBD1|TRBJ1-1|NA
CASSLNQGAGIAEAFF
TGTGCCAGCAGCTTGAATCAGGGGGCCGGAATCGCTGAAGCTTTCTTT
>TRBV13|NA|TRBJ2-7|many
CASSSRQVSYEQYF
TGTGCCAGCAGCTCGCGACAGGTCTCCTACGAGCAGTACTTC
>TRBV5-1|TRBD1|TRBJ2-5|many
CASRAGAGGGETQYF
TGCGCCAGCCGAGCCGGGGCAGGGGGCGGAGAGACCCAGTACTTC
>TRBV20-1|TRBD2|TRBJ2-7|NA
CSAREGLAVYEQYF
TGCAGTGCTAGAGAGGGACTAGCGGTCTACGAGCAGTACTTC
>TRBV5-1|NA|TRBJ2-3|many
CASRLLASGTDTQYF
TGCGCCAGCAGACTTCTAGCGTCGGGCACAGATACGCAGTATTTT
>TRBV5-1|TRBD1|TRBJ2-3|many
CASSFYGTGEADTQYF
TGCGCCAGCAGCTTCTATGGGACAGGGGAGGCAGATACGCAGTATTTT
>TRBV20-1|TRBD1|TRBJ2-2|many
CSAGRTGPTGELFF
TGCAGTGCTGGAAGGACAGGACCGACCGGGGAGCTGTTTTTT
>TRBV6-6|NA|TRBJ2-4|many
CASSPRTLAKNIQYF
TGTGCCAGCAGTCCTCGGACACTAGCCAAAAACATTCAGTACTTC
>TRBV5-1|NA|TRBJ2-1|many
CAGHRDNEQFF
TGCGCCGGACACAGGGACAATGAGCAGTTCTTC
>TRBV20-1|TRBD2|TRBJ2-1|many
CSARGTSGDNEQFF
TGCAGTGCGCGAGGGACTAGCGGGGACAATGAGCAGTTCTTC
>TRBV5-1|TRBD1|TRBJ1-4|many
CASSSGQLREKLFF
TGCGCCAGCAGCTCGGGACAGCTTCGGGAAAAACTGTTTTTT
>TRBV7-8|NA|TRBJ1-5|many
CASSSPPRPQHF
TGTGCCAGCAGCTCCCCGCCCCGGCCCCAGCATTTT
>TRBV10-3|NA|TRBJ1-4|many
CAIRDGGTTNEKLFF
TGTGCCATCAGAGACGGGGGGACGACTAATGAAAAACTGTTTTTT
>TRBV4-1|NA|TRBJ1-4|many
CASSQGETGEKLFF
TGCGCCAGCAGCCAAGGAGAGACGGGGGAAAAACTGTTTTTT
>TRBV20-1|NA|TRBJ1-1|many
CSAREELNTEAFF
TGCAGTGCTAGAGAGGAATTGAACACTGAAGCTTTCTTT
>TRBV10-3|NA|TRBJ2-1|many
CAISEVNEQFF
TGTGCCATCAGTGAGGTAAATGAGCAGTTCTTC
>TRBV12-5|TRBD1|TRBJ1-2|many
CASGLGTGYGYTF
TGTGCTAGTGGTTTGGGGACAGGATATGGCTACACCTTC
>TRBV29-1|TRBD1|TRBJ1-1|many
CSVMDGDRRQPRF
TGCAGCGTTATGGACGGGGACAGGAGACAACCTCGGTTT
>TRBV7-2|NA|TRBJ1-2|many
CASSLATAVLYGYTF
TGTGCCAGCAGCTTAGCAACCGCGGTTCTCTATGGCTACACCTTC
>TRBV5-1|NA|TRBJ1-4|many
CASSYQGAEEKLFF
TGCGCCAGCAGCTATCAGGGAGCCGAAGAAAAACTGTTTTTT